Included here is one TCR beta chain sequence, with context. These data belong to a study of shared clonotypes between healthy human individuals. Sequenced by immunoSEQ multiplex PCR; TCRdb stores in-frame clones only, minus some. The sample holds about 1.4 million clones; 95% to 97% are singletons and the top ten take approximately 1.2%. Germline CDR1 is SGHTA and CDR2 is FQGNSA. Losses at the gene ends were 4 bases for V and 4 bases for J; bases not matched to a gene: 8. The CDR3 sequence is 15 residues long. Input material: naive CD4+ T cells sorted from blood. Subset in this sample: CD45RA+ positively selected. The receptor comes from a man under 40 in good health. The chain has TRBV7-2 and TRBJ2-7, with 9 bases matching TRBD1. The CDR3 coding sequence is TGTGCCAGCAGCTATGCCGGGACAGGGAGATACGAGCAGTACTTC. It specifies CASSYAGTGRYEQYF.